The present T cell receptor beta chain was sequenced within a study of shared clonotypes between healthy human individuals. The healthy adult donors were HIV-negative and reported no recent acute infections or vaccinations. Assay runs were performed at deep level. The method was immunoSEQ multiplex PCR; TCRdb's version includes in-frame clones alone and lacks a portion of them. This table holds roughly 1,600,000 clones, less than 99% found once. This clone was seen only once. Its antigen is undetermined. The V gene's germline CDR1 is MDHEN and CDR2 SYDVKM. Trimming stripped 5 bases from V and 4 bases from J, with 11 bases between. The CDR3 covers 13 residues. Study-wide results and caveats: Few donors restricted represented genetic and exposure-history diversity. The sole specimen, blood, was sampled, and tissue repertoires likely differ.

This receptor was taken from a man in his thirties or forties in good health. The chain couples TRBV28 to TRBJ1-1; possible D gene TRBD1, 5 bases. Sample: naive CD4+ T cells sorted from blood. This sample's subset: CD45RA+ positively selected. The CDR3 protein is CASSAGPSTEAFF. For the CDR3, the DNA is TGTGCCAGCAGTGCGGGACCTAGCACTGAAGCTTTCTTT.